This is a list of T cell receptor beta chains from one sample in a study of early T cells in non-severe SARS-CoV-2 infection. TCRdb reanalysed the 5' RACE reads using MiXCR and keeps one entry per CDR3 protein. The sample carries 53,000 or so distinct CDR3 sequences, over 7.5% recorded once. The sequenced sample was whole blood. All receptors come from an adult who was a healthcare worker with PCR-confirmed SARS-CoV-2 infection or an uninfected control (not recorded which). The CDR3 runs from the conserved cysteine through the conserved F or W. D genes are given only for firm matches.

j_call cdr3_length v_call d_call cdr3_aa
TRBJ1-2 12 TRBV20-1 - CSARPVLYGYTF
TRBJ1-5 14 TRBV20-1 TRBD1 CSAFQGAWNQPQHF
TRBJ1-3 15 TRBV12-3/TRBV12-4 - CASSSQGLSGNTIYF
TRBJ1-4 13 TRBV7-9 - CAGRADRYEKLFF
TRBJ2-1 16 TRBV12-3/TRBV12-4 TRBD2 CASSPRTSGPHNEQFF
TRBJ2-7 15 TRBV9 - CASSPAPAGSYEQYF
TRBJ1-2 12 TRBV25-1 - CASSLGAYGYTF
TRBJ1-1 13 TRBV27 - CASSFGAWTEAFF
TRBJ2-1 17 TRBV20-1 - CSARDRKRSPRGNEQFF
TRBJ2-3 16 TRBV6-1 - CASTATGVSRPDTQYF
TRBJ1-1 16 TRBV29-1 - CSVERGSPKRNTEAFF
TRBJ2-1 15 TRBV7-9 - CASSLVIGQVDEQFF
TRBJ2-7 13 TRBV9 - CASSVDGSHEQYF
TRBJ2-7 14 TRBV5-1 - CASSLGASRYEQYF
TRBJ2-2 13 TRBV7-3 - CASSSLGSGELFF
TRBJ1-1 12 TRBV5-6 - CASSLRGPEAFF
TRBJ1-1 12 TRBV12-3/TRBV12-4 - CASSTSSRQAFF
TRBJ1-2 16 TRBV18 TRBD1 CASSPTGTGNSYGYTF
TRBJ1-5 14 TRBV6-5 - CASSSVIGNQPQHF
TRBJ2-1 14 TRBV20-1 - CSARRREDYNEQFF
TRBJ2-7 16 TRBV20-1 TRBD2 CSARRGTSVLSYEQYF
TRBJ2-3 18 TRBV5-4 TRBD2 CASRPSRGSGNGTDTQYF
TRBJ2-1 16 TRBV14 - CASSQDRYGGYNEQFF
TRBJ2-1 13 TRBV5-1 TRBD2 CASSLPSGHEQFF
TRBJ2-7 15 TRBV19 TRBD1 CASSTTGDATYEQYF
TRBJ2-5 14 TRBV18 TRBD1 CASSPLDRAETQYF
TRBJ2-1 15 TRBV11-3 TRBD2 CASSLVGAGYNEQFF